These T cell receptor beta chains were read from a single sample in a study of T cells in Graves' hyperthyroidism and ophthalmopathy. TCRdb fed the multiplex PCR reads into MiXCR, producing one record per CDR3 protein. Of 350,000 to 450,000 distinct CDR3 sequences listed, about a sixth were seen once; the top ten hold roughly a third. Sequences were obtained from blood. These TCRs come from a young woman with Graves' hyperthyroidism that later progressed to Graves' ophthalmopathy. Both conserved end residues are part of each CDR3.

>TRBJ2-7|TRBV30
CAWSGRQAPWTQYF
>TRBJ1-4|TRBV4-1
CASSHTTGSSREKLFF
>TRBJ2-2|TRBV27
CASSFLYTGELFF
>TRBJ2-4|TRBV18
CASSPQDSKDNIQYF
>TRBJ2-1|TRBV20-1
CSARDLTAGSGEQFF
>TRBJ2-7|TRBV2
CASSEHGQGLYEQYF
>TRBJ1-1|TRBV5-1
CASSLELRRRDMNTEAFF
>TRBJ2-3|TRBV25-1
CASSDPAGVTDTQYF
>TRBJ2-2|TRBV2
CASSEGGTGELFF
>TRBJ2-1|TRBV15
CATREWDENYNEQFF
>TRBJ2-3|TRBV20-1
CSASLLSTDTQYF
>TRBJ2-1|TRBV19
CASSMSGSSYNEQFF
>TRBJ1-6|TRBV10-3
CAISEKSSYNSPLHF
>TRBJ2-1|TRBV6-1
CASSVRGYNEQFF
>TRBJ2-3|TRBV2
CASKRREGLLLEDTQYF
>TRBJ1-6|TRBV28
CASSSDRPRSPLHF